This TCR beta chain was identified during a study of T cells in lung cancer brain metastases (dated by TCRdb to 2016 to 2019). With regard to the full study: Seventeen of the 20 patients had a history of tobacco use, with a median of about 38 pack-years. Eighteen of the 20 patients received no interval therapy between primary and metastasis resection. A median interval of roughly 50 weeks was observed between acquisition of the primary and brain metastasis specimens. In this study, the TCR beta CDR3 repertoires of fully resected primary non-small cell lung cancers were compared with those of paired brain metastases. A cohort of 20 patients was included, from whom roughly 40 specimens were contributed, with one primary lung lesion and one brain metastasis obtained from each patient. Patients had a median age at first diagnosis of approximately 52 years, with 8 or 9 males and about a dozen females. Primary and metastatic specimens both had an average DNA integrity number of approximately 4, with no significant difference between the two sites.

Between the V and J ends, shortened by 1 base and 1 base respectively, the junction contains 11 bases. The CDR3, cysteine through phenylalanine, is 16 amino acids long. The only DNA kept is the CDR3, 48 bases in frame from the first base. CDR1 and CDR2 are drawn from the germline V gene: SGHAT, FQNNGV. To note about this clone: Its antigen has not been determined. Base qualities are not provided; no much larger clone lies one nucleotide away.

Broader findings and caveats from the paper: Most clones were lesion-specific, with limited overlap between paired lesions (mean Morisita index approximately 0.24). The ten most abundant clones made up a significantly larger repertoire fraction in brain metastases than primaries, suggesting clonal expansion. Retrieval of the complete infiltrating T cell repertoire may have been prevented by DNA fragmentation in FFPE samples. It was not possible to control for the effects of preoperative corticosteroids on T cell infiltration in brain metastases. Brain metastases had significantly fewer unique productive clones than paired primaries (median approximately 1,500 versus 4,500).

Between roughly 2.24 and 5 ug genomic DNA was input per sample, with paired samples receiving equal DNA input. TCR beta libraries were constructed with the immunoSEQ hsTCRbeta Kit, with multiplexed V and J gene primers used across two PCR steps. The pooled libraries, together with positive and negative controls, were sequenced on an Illumina MiSeq running a 100-cycle paired-end protocol. The paper's data handling went like this. The immunoSEQ vendor processed the raw data into normalized, annotated TCR beta repertoire reports. Richness was defined as unique clones by nucleotide sequence, with iChao1 and Efron-Thisted estimators extrapolating total richness. Paired lesions were characterized and compared using Pielou's evenness, Simpson's index, top-ten clone proportional abundance, and the Morisita overlap index. The source is immuneACCESS, and TCRdb retained only in-frame sequences with V and J called. Part of the clones is not carried over; for the studies checked, unresolved V genes explain less than half of this, and the remainder is unexplained. V and J calls and clone size are those listed in that table; D and trimming were worked out from the DNA. This sample lists thousands of clones; more than 75% were detected once. The top ten clonotypes cover around 4.4% of the sample.

Patients had resection for either synchronous oligometastatic disease or delayed recurrence of a solitary brain metastasis. Patients with a history of multiple malignancies were excluded so that cancers other than NSCLC would not be included. Tumor areas were macrodissected from roughly five deparaffinized approximately 9.6 um unstained sections, using marked H&E slides as a guide. All specimens were fixed in formalin and embedded in paraffin (FFPE). The AllPrep DNA/RNA FFPE Kit was used to extract genomic DNA. The V gene is TRBV11-2 and the J gene is TRBJ1-3; too little of a D gene remains to name it. This receptor was obtained from a woman aged 45-65 years with non-small cell lung cancer. Sequences were obtained from tumor tissue from the primary lung tumor. The cell subset or site label, read with the paper, signifies: primary lung cancer lesion. Here the CDR3 is given as CASSLVSGSSGNTIYF. The DNA reads as follows: TGTGCCAGCAGCTTAGTCTCCGGGTCTTCTGGAAACACCATATATTTT.